Below, one TCR beta chain is given with its context. The data belong to a study of neurological immune-mediated disorders. TCRdb re-called the 5' RACE reads through MiXCR, storing one row per CDR3 protein. Of tens of thousands of distinct CDR3 sequences listed, 15% to 20% are singletons. This CDR3 spans 14 amino acids. The germline V gene encodes CDR1 SGDLS and CDR2 YYNGEE. The germline V and J ends were trimmed by 0 bases and 0 bases, with 7 bases remaining between them. V is TRBV9 and J is TRBJ2-7; D may correspond to TRBD1 or TRBD2 (5 bases each). This sequence originates from a woman in her 40s in good health. Sequencing was performed on PBMCs. The CDR3 DNA sequence: TGTGCCAGCAGCGTAGGGGACGACTCCTACGAGCAGTACTTC. Translation gives CASSVGDDSYEQYF.